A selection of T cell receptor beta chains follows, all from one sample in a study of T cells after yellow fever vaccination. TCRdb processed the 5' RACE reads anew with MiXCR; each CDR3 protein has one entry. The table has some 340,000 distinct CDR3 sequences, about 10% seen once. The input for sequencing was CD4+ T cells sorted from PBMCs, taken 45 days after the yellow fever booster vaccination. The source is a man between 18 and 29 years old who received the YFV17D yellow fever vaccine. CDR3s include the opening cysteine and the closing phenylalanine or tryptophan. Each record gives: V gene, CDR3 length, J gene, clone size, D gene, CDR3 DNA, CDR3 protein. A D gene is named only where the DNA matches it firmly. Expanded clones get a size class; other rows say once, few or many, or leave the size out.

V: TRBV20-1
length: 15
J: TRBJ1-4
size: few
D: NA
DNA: TGCAGTGCAGGATCCGGATATGCAACTAATGAAAAACTGTTTTTT
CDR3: CSAGSGYATNEKLFF

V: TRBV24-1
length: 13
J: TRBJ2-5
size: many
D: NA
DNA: TGTGCCACCAGTGAATCGGGGGTTGAGACCCAGTACTTC
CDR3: CATSESGVETQYF

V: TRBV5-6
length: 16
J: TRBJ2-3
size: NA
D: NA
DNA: TGTGCCAGCAGCTATAGTCGGGGGGCCCACACAGATACGCAGTATTTT
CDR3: CASSYSRGAHTDTQYF

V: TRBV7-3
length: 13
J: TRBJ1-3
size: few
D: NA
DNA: TGTGCCAGCAGCCGTGGTGAGGGAAACACCATATATTTT
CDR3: CASSRGEGNTIYF

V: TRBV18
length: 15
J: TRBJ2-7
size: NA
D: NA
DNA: TGTGCCAGCTCACTGGACAGATCTAGCTCCTACGAGCAGTACTTC
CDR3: CASSLDRSSSYEQYF

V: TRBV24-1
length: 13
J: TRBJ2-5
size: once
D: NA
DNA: TGTGGCACCAGTGCCCCCGGGGGAGAGACCCAGTACTTC
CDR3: CGTSAPGGETQYF

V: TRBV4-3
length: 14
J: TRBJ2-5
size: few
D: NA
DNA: TGCGCCAGCAGCCAAGTACGGGACCAAGAGACCCAGTACTTC
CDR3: CASSQVRDQETQYF

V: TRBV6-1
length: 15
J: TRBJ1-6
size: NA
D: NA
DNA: TGTGCCAGCAGTGAAAGCCCGGGGGTTGGTTCACCCCTCCACTTT
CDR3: CASSESPGVGSPLHF

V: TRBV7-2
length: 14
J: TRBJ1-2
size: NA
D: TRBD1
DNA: TGTGCCAGCAGCCTAGGGGGGACAGAGTATGGCTACACCTTC
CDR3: CASSLGGTEYGYTF

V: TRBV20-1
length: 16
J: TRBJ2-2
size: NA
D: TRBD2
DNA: TGCAGTGCTAGCCCTAGCGGGGGTACGAACACCGGGGAGCTGTTTTTT
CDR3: CSASPSGGTNTGELFF

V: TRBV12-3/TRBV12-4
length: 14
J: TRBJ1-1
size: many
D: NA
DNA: TGTGCCAGCAGCCCCGGCCAGGGCCACACTGAAGCTTTCTTT
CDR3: CASSPGQGHTEAFF

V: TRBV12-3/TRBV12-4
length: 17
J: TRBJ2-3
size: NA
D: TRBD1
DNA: TGTGCCAGCAGTTTAAGGGGCACAGGGGTTGGTACAGATACGCAGTATTTT
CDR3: CASSLRGTGVGTDTQYF

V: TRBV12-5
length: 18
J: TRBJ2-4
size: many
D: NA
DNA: TGTGCTAGTGGTTTGACAACCGGGACCGACCTAGCCAAAAACATTCAGTACTTC
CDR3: CASGLTTGTDLAKNIQYF

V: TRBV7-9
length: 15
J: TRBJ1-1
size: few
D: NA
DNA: TGTGCCAGCAGCACGGACAGTCGGCGGAACACTGAAGCTTTCTTT
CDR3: CASSTDSRRNTEAFF

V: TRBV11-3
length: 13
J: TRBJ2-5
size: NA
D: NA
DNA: TGTGCCAGCAGCCCGAGTATGGTAGAGACCCAGTACTTC
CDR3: CASSPSMVETQYF

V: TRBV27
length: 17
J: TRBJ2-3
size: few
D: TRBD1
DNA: TGTGCCAGCAGTCCAGGTGTGGGCAGGGGGAACACAGATACGCAGTATTTT
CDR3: CASSPGVGRGNTDTQYF

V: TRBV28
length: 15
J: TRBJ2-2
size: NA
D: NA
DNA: TGTGCCAGCAGCCTAGGGGCGGAAGGCACCGGGGAGCTGTTTTTT
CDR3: CASSLGAEGTGELFF

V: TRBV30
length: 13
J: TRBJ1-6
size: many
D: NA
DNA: TGTGCCTGGAGCAGCTCCTATAATTCACCCCTCCACTTT
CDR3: CAWSSSYNSPLHF

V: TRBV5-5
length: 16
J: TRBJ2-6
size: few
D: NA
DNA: TGTGCCAGCAGCTTGGAGGTCCTCGCTGGGGCCAACGTCCTGACTTTC
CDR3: CASSLEVLAGANVLTF

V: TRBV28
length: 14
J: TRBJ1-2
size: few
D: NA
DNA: TGTGCCAGCAGTTTAGCGGCAGGGTTCTATGGCTACACCTTC
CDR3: CASSLAAGFYGYTF

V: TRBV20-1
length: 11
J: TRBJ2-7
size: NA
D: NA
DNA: TGCAGTGCTAGTTTTACCTACGAGCAGTACTTC
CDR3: CSASFTYEQYF

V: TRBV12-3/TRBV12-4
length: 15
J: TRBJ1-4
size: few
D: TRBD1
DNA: TGTGCCAGCAGCCGGGACAGGGGAAATTGGGAAAAACTGTTTTTT
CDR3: CASSRDRGNWEKLFF

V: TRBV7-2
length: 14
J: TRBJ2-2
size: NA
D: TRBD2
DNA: TGTGCCAGCAGCCCAAGCGGGGGGGCCCGGGAGCTGTTTTTT
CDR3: CASSPSGGARELFF

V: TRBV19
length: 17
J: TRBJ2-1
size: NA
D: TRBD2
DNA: TGTGCCAGTAGTATGAGGGCCGGCGGGGGGACCTACAATGAGCAGTTCTTC
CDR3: CASSMRAGGGTYNEQFF

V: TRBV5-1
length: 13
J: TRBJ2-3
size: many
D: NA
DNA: TGCGCCAGCAGCGAGGCTAGCACAGATACGCAGTATTTT
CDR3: CASSEASTDTQYF

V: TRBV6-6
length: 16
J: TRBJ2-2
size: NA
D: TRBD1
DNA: TGTGCCAGCAGTTATAGCGACAGGGGGCTCTCGGGGGAGCTGTTTTTT
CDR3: CASSYSDRGLSGELFF

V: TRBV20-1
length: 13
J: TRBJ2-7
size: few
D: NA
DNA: TGCAGTGCCAGCGGCTCATCTGATCGCGAGCAGTACTTC
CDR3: CSASGSSDREQYF

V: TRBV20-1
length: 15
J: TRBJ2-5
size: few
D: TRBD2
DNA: TGCAGTGCTAGAGATACCGGGACTAGCGGAGAGACCCAGTACTTC
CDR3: CSARDTGTSGETQYF

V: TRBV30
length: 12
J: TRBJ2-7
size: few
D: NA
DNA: TGTGCCTGGAGTCTACGGGCGTACGAGCAGTACTTC
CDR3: CAWSLRAYEQYF

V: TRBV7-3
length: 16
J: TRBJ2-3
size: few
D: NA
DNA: TGTGCCAGCAGCCGTGGGGGGCCCAACCCGGCAGATACGCAGTATTTT
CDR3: CASSRGGPNPADTQYF

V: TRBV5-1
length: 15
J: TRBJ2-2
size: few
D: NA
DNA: TGCGCCAGCAGCCCGAGACGGACTGGAACCGGGGAGCTGTTTTTT
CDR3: CASSPRRTGTGELFF

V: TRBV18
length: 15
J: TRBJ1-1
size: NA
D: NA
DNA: TGTGCCAGCTCACCTGGCCAGGTCGAGCACACTGAAGCTTTCTTT
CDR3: CASSPGQVEHTEAFF

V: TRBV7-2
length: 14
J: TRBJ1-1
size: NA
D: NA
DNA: TGTGCCAGCACCCTTGGGGCAGGGAACACTGAAGCTTTCTTT
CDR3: CASTLGAGNTEAFF

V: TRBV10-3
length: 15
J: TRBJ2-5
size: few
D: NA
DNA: TGTGCCATCAGTCTAAAACCGAGGACCCAAGAGACCCAGTACTTC
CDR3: CAISLKPRTQETQYF

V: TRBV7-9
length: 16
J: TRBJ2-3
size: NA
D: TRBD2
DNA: TGTGCCAGCAGCTTAGGTATCCTAGCGGGGACAGATACGCAGTATTTT
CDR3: CASSLGILAGTDTQYF

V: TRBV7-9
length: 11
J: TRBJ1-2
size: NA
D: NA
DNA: TGTGCCAGCAGCTTAGAAAAAGGCTACACCTTC
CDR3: CASSLEKGYTF

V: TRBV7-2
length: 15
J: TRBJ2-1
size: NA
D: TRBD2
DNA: TGTGCCAGCAGTTCAAGCGGGGGGGCCTTCTATGAGCAGTTCTTC
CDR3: CASSSSGGAFYEQFF

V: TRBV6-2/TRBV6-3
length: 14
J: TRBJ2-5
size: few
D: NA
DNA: TGTGCCAGCACCCTATCTTCAGGACAGGAGACCCAGTACTTC
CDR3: CASTLSSGQETQYF

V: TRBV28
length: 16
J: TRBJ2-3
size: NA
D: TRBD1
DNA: TGTGCCAGCAGCAAACTACCGGGACAGGGGTTTGATACGCAGTATTTT
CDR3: CASSKLPGQGFDTQYF

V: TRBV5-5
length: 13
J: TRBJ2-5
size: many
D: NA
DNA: TGTGCCAGCACCCTCGTAGTTGAAGAGACCCAGTACTTC
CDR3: CASTLVVEETQYF

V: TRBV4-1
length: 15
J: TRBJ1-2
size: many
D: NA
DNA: TGCGCCAGCAGCCAAGAGTGGTCAGGAGGTAGTGGCTACACCTTC
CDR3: CASSQEWSGGSGYTF

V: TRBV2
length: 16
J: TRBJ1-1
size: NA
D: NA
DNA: TGTGCCAGCAGTCAGCTCGGTGCAGGGAAGAACACTGAAGCTTTCTTT
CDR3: CASSQLGAGKNTEAFF

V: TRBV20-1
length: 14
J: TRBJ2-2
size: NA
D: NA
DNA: TGCAGTGCCCCAGTAGCGGCGAACACCGGGGAGCTGTTTTTT
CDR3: CSAPVAANTGELFF

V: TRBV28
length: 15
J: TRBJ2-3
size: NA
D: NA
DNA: TGTGCCAGCAGTTTTGGCCTCGGCGGCACAGATACGCAGTATTTT
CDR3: CASSFGLGGTDTQYF

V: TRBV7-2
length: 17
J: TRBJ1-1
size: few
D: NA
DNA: TGTGCCAGCAGCTTCCCCGCTTCCATATCATGGCTTTCTGAAGCTTTCTTT
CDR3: CASSFPASISWLSEAFF

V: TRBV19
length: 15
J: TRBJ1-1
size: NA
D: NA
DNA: TGTGCCAGTAGTGGCCGAACTCTGGGGGAGGTGAAAGCTTTCTTT
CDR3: CASSGRTLGEVKAFF

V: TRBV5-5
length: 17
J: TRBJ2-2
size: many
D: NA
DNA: TGTGCCAGCAGCGCAGCCTCGGGGCTTAGGGACACCGGGGAGCTGTTTTTT
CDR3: CASSAASGLRDTGELFF

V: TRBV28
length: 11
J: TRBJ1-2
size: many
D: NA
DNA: TGTGCCAGTCAGGGTACCTATGGCTACACCTTC
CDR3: CASQGTYGYTF

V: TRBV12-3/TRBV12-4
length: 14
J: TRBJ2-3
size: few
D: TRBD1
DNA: TGTGCCAGCTCGATGGGACAGTACACAGATACGCAGTATTTT
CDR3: CASSMGQYTDTQYF